This T cell receptor (beta chain) was captured in a study of T cells expressing NK-cell markers. TCRdb reprocessed the 5' RACE reads, keeping one entry per CDR3 protein, no DNA. The sample table includes 120,000 to 150,000 distinct CDR3 sequences. This CDR3 region has 15 residues. This receptor was identified in a man aged 18 to 30 in good health. The chain joins TRBV12-3 or TRBV12-4 to TRBJ2-5; without DNA, the TCRdb call of TRBD1 cannot be checked. Sequenced sample: blood T cells: a sorted CD56 or NKG2C T cell subset, CD4+ or CD8+ T cells, or bulk PBMC T cells (not recorded which). The CDR3 loop reads CASTPSGTHQETQYF.